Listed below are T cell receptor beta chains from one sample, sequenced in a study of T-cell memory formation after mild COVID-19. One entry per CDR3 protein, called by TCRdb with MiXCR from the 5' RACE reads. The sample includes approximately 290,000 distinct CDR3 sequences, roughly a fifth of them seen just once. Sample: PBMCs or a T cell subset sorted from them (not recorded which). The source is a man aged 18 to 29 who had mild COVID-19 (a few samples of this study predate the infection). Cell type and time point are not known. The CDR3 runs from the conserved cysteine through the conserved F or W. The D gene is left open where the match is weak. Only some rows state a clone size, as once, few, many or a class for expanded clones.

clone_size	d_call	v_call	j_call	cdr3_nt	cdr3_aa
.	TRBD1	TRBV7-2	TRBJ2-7	TGTGCCAGCAGCTTATCTACAGGGGCCGGCGAGCAGTACTTC	CASSLSTGAGEQYF
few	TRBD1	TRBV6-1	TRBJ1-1	TGTGCCAGCAGGTCGGGACAGTCGAACACTGAAGCTTTCTTT	CASRSGQSNTEAFF
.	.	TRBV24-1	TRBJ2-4	TGTGCCACCAGTGACCTCCGGGGGGCCACAAACATTCAGTACTTC	CATSDLRGATNIQYF
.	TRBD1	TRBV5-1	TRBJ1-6	TGCGCCAGCAGCTTGGACGGGCAGGGGGGTTCACCCCTCCACTTT	CASSLDGQGGSPLHF
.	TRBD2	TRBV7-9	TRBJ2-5	TGTGCCAGCAGCTTAGTGCGGGGGGCCCATGAGACCCAGTACTTC	CASSLVRGAHETQYF
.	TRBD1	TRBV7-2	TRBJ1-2	TGTGCCAGCAGCCCCAGACAGGGGGCGGGCTATGGCTACACCTTC	CASSPRQGAGYGYTF
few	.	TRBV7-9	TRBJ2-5	TGTGCCAGCAGCTTGGCCTGGCAGCCTGGACGGGAGACCCAGTACTTC	CASSLAWQPGRETQYF
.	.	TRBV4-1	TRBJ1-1	TGCGCCAGCAGCCAAGGACGGCTCGTCACTGAAGCTTTCTTT	CASSQGRLVTEAFF
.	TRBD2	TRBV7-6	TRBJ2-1	TGTGCCAGCAGCTTAGACCCTAGCGGGGGTACCCAGAGAGATGAGCAGTTCTTC	CASSLDPSGGTQRDEQFF
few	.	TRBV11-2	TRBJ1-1	TGTGCCAGCAGCTTAGGAGTGGGGTTCACTGAAGCTTTCTTT	CASSLGVGFTEAFF
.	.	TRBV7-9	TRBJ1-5	TGTGCCAGCAGCTTAGAACGCCCTGCGGTGGAGGGCCAGCCCCAGCATTTT	CASSLERPAVEGQPQHF
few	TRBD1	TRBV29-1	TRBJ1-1	TGCAGCTATAAGGGGGCTGCGAACACTGAAGCTTTCTTT	CSYKGAANTEAFF
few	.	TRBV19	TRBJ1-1	TGTGCCAGTAGTATTGGGGGGAGGAGCACTGAAGCTTTCTTT	CASSIGGRSTEAFF
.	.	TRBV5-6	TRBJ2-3	TGTGCCAGCAGCCCCCCCGCGGCAGATACGCAGTATTTT	CASSPPAADTQYF
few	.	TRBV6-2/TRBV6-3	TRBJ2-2	TGTGCCAGCAGTTACGCTTCCGACCCGAGGGTCCAGAACACCGGGGAGCTGTTTTTT	CASSYASDPRVQNTGELFF
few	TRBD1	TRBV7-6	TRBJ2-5	TGTGCCAGCAGCCTACTACCGGGACAGGGCCAAGAGACCCAGTACTTC	CASSLLPGQGQETQYF
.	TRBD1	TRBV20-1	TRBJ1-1	TGCAGTGCTAGAAGGCCGACAGGGGGAACTGAAGCTTTCTTT	CSARRPTGGTEAFF
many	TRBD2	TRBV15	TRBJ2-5	TGTGCCACCAGCAGAGGCTTACTAGCGGGGGGGCCAGAAGAGACCCAGTACTTC	CATSRGLLAGGPEETQYF
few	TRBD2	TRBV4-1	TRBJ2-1	TGCGCCAGCAGCCACCGGGGGGGCCTCGGCAATGAGCAGTTCTTC	CASSHRGGLGNEQFF
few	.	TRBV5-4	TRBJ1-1	TGTGCCAGCAGCTCCCAGTACACTGAAGCTTTCTTT	CASSSQYTEAFF
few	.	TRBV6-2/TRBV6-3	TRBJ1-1	TGTGCCAGCAGTTATCAACCGACGAACACTGAAGCTTTCTTT	CASSYQPTNTEAFF
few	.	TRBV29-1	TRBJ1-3	TGCAGCGTTGAAGGGGCGCAGGACACCATATATTTT	CSVEGAQDTIYF